This T cell receptor beta chain originates from a study of cytomegalovirus exposure and HLA in healthy donors. Notes on the study in general: Data from an earlier analysis indicated that most TCR beta V segments were productive either about 90% or about 30% of the time. Most subjects had HLA-A and HLA-B alleles reportedly predicted accurately by TCR beta sequences. With DRB1 most and HLA-C fewest, TCR association rates differed between HLA loci in a later analysis.

V dropped 0 bases and J dropped 5; count of bases not matched to a gene: 5. The germline CDR1 and CDR2 sequences are SGHRS and YFSETQ. There are 15 residues in the CDR3. A note on this clone: The antigen is not known.

A multiplex PCR was run with 60 Vbeta primers and 13 Jbeta primers. The protocol was immunoSEQ multiplex PCR, while the TCRdb copy is restricted to in-frame clones and leaves out a portion. This sample has 130,000 to 150,000 clones, with around 78% found just once. The receptor's source is a young woman in good health and CMV-seropositive. The J gene is TRBJ2-1, the V gene TRBV5-1, with 7 bases aligning to TRBD2. The sample was PBMCs. The CDR3 DNA follows: TGCGCCAGCAGCTTGGTGGGGGGGGAGAACAATGAGCAGTTCTTC. Its translation: CASSLVGGENNEQFF.